The 32 T cell receptor beta chains below come from one sample, sequenced in a study of vaccination effects on CD4 cells after COVID-19. The assay was immunoSEQ multiplex PCR, and TCRdb's table has in-frame clones only and misses some. Here the sample spans around 50,000 clones, 67% being singletons. CD4+ T cell isolation took place after approximately 11 days of culture. These receptors have no identified antigens. The source was CD4+ T cells from PBMCs cultured without peptide, collected before COVID-19 vaccination. The source is a human donor who received a COVID-19 vaccine.

J is TRBJ1-2 and V is TRBV2; D is unclear. Germline CDR1 SNHLY, CDR2 FYNNEI. V was pared by 2 bases and J by 10 bases, with 14 bases between. CDR3 length: 13 amino acids. For the CDR3, the DNA is TGTGCCAGCAGTGAACTGCGGGAAAGTGACTACACCTTC. This codes for CASSELRESDYTF.

This chain joins TRBV4-1 and TRBJ2-7, with D perhaps TRBD2 (5 bases). CDR1 is MGHRA, CDR2 YSYEKL, per germline. Between the trimmed V and J ends, which lost 0 bases and 3 bases, there was a span of 12 bases. The CDR3 contains 15 residues. The CDR3 nucleotides read TGCGCCAGCAGCCAAGATTCGAACGGGAACTACGAGCAGTACTTC. Protein: CASSQDSNGNYEQYF.

V is TRBV24-1 and J is TRBJ1-2; no reliable D call. The germline V gene encodes CDR1 KGHDR and CDR2 SFDVKD. V was shortened by 0 bases and J by 3 bases, with 10 bases between the two germline ends. There are 15 residues in the CDR3. CDR3 residues: CATSDLAGPHYGYTF. The DNA for the CDR3 is TGTGCCACCAGTGATTTGGCCGGGCCGCACTATGGCTACACCTTC.

J is TRBJ1-1 and V is TRBV29-1, with 7 bases lining up with TRBD1. The V gene end was trimmed by 8 bases and the J gene end by 0 bases; junction bases not matched to a gene: 6. The CDR3 has 13 residues. Per the germline V gene, CDR1 is SQVTM and CDR2 is ANQGSEA. The CDR3 protein is CSSGGQMNTEAFF. CDR3 DNA sequence: TGCAGCTCTGGGGGACAGATGAACACTGAAGCTTTCTTT.

V is TRBV5-1 and J is TRBJ2-3; 7 bases map to TRBD1. The CDR3 has 15 residues. V lost 4 bases, J lost 4 bases, and 9 bases stayed unmatched. Germline V gives CDR1 SGHRS, CDR2 YFSETQ. The CDR3, as DNA: TGCGCCAGCAGCCCCCCAGGGGGTAGGCCAGATACGCAGTATTTT. The encoded protein is CASSPPGGRPDTQYF.

This chain joins TRBV11-2 and TRBJ2-4; no reliable D call. The germline V gene encodes CDR1 SGHAT and CDR2 FQNNGV. V lost 0 bases, J lost 5 bases, and 5 bases lay in between. The length of the CDR3 is 13 residues. DNA of the CDR3: TGTGCCAGCAGCTTAGATCCCCAAAACATTCAGTACTTC. This codes for CASSLDPQNIQYF.

The chain uses TRBV7-2 and TRBJ2-7; the D gene could be TRBD1 or TRBD2 (6 bases each). This CDR3 region has 15 residues. Trimming shortened V by 1 base and J by 6 bases, and 16 bases separated the two germline ends. Germline V lookup: CDR1 SGHTA, CDR2 FQGNSA. The CDR3 DNA reads as TGTGCCAGCAGCTTAGAGGGGGGCGGATGGGGCGAGCAGTACTTC. Translating gives CASSLEGGGWGEQYF.

The count of this clone is one. The gene calls are TRBV19 and TRBJ2-5, with D possibly being TRBD1 (5 bases). The CDR3 contains 13 residues. Germline values: CDR1 LNHDA, CDR2 SQIVND (reference sequence). The ends were cut back, 3 bases at V and 4 bases at J, with 9 bases in the middle. The CDR3 DNA is TGTGCCAGTAGTATGGGGCCAGCAGAGACCCAGTACTTC. Protein: CASSMGPAETQYF. Combining the CDR3 with reference TRBV19 and TRBJ2-5 gives the whole variable domain DGGITQSPKYLFRKEGQNVTLSCEQNLNHDAMYWYRQDPGQGLRLIYYSQIVNDFQKGDIAEGYSVSREKKESFPLTVTSAQKNPTAFYLCASSMGPAETQYFGPGTRLLVL.

The chain recombines TRBV9 with TRBJ1-2, with 7 nucleotides matching TRBD1. The CDR3 spans 11 residues. Germline assignment: CDR1 SGDLS and CDR2 YYNGEE. Germline trimming cut 4 bases from V and 9 bases from J; bases unmatched to any gene: 3. CDR3 amino acids: CASSLTGSYTF. CDR3 nucleotide sequence: TGTGCCAGCAGCCTGACAGGGAGCTACACCTTC.

The chain links TRBV6-5 to TRBJ2-1, with 8 bases aligning to TRBD2. With V trimmed by 7 bases and J by 0 bases, 2 bases remained unmatched. The CDR3 loop spans 14 amino acids. CDR1 is MNHEY and CDR2 is SVGAGI in the germline V gene. CDR3 nucleotides: TGTGCCAGCACACGGGGGGGCTCCTACAATGAGCAGTTCTTC. It yields the protein CASTRGGSYNEQFF.

The chain has TRBV19 and TRBJ1-2; D ambiguous. CDR3 length: 12 amino acids. Trimming stripped 8 bases from V and 2 bases from J, with 9 bases between. Germline loops: CDR1 LNHDA, CDR2 SQIVND (reference sequence). The chain's CDR3 is CASATTNYGYTF. CDR3 sequence (DNA): TGTGCCAGTGCTACTACAAACTATGGCTACACCTTC.

This clone was observed a few times. The chain's CDR3 is CASSQVGGYTGELFF. The CDR3 bases are TGCGCCAGCAGCCAAGTAGGGGGGTACACCGGGGAGCTGTTTTTT. The chain carries TRBV4-1 and TRBJ2-2; D might be TRBD1 or TRBD2, each matching 6 bases. Deletions cut 1 base from V and 3 bases from J, with 9 bases between. This CDR3 is built from 15 residues. Germline CDR1 MGHRA, CDR2 YSYEKL.

CDR3 sequence (DNA): TGTGCCAGCAGCCAAGAAGCTACGGTGGGGAACTATGGCTACACCTTC. It is translated as CASSQEATVGNYGYTF. This rearrangement joins TRBV4-2 to TRBJ1-2; D is unresolved. In germline, CDR1 is LGHNA, CDR2 YNFKEQ. The V and J ends lost 0 bases and 2 bases respectively, with 13 bases between them. There are 16 residues in the CDR3.

The table lists this clone with a few counts. The chain recombines TRBV12-3 or TRBV12-4 with TRBJ1-6; D not resolved. V lost 3 bases, J lost 9 bases, and 6 bases lay in between. The CDR3 covers 12 residues. The CDR3 loop is CASSLAISPLHF. The DNA of the CDR3 is TGTGCCAGCAGTTTGGCAATTTCACCCCTCCACTTT.

This clone was recorded a few times. The chain links TRBV9 to TRBJ1-2; 9 bases are a match to TRBD1. Germline values: CDR1 SGDLS, CDR2 YYNGEE. After removal of 3 bases from V and 4 bases from J, the junction contained 7 bases not matched to a gene. The CDR3 extends over 15 amino acids. Written as DNA, the CDR3 is TGTGCCAGCAGCGCCGACAGGGGGGAGTTCTATGGCTACACCTTC. Protein product: CASSADRGEFYGYTF.

V usage is TRBV30 and J usage is TRBJ1-1; D may be TRBD1 (5 bases). CDR1 and CDR2 from the germline V gene are GTSNPN and SVGIG (reference sequence). V shed 1 base and J shed 10 bases, with 13 bases lying between them. The CDR3 consists of 12 residues. This CDR3 is CAWSGDLGGAFF. CDR3 coding DNA: TGTGCCTGGAGTGGAGATTTGGGGGGAGCTTTCTTT.

This chain links TRBV2 with TRBJ2-7, with D possibly matching TRBD1 (6 bases). Trimming shortened V by 5 bases and J by 2 bases, and 7 bases separated the two germline ends. CDR1 and CDR2 (germline): SNHLY, FYNNEI. The length of the CDR3 is 12 residues. The CDR3 region is CASSWDTYEQYF. DNA of the CDR3: TGTGCCAGCAGTTGGGACACCTACGAGCAGTACTTC. The whole variable domain, remainder taken from reference TRBV2 and TRBJ2-7, is EPEVTQTPSHQVTQMGQEVILRCVPISNHLYFYWYRQILGQKVEFLVSFYNNEISEKSEIFDDQFSVERPDGSNFTLKIRSTKLEDSAMYFCASSWDTYEQYFGPGTRLTVT.

The CDR3 loop reads CSALSIAGTGGTYEQYF. The CDR3 coding sequence is TGCAGCGCCTTATCCATTGCCGGGACAGGGGGAACCTACGAGCAGTACTTC. The chain recombines TRBV29-1 with TRBJ2-7, with 11 bases that match TRBD1. The CDR3 runs to 17 residues. The V and J ends lost 7 bases and 2 bases, in that order; junction bases with no gene match: 16. Germline CDR1 and CDR2: SQVTM and ANQGSEA.

In its sample, this clone was seen a few times. CDR3 coding DNA: TGTGCCAGCAGCTTAATTCGAAACAATGAGCAGTTCTTC. This codes for CASSLIRNNEQFF. V gene TRBV11-2 combines with J gene TRBJ2-1; D not resolved. The CDR3 length is 13 residues. The V end lost 2 bases, the J end lost 5 bases, and 7 bases lay between the germline ends. Germline values: CDR1 SGHAT, CDR2 FQNNGV.

The gene calls are TRBV19 and TRBJ1-6; 11 bases agree with TRBD1. Losses at the gene ends were 5 bases for V and 8 bases for J; bases not matched to a gene: 11. This CDR3 is 17 amino acids long. Germline V gene sequence: CDR1 LNHDA, CDR2 SQIVND (reference sequence). CDR3: CASSPRTGGRLYSPLHF. The CDR3 DNA reads TGTGCCAGTAGTCCCCGGACAGGGGGCCGCTTATATTCACCCCTCCACTTT.

This chain links TRBV12-3 or TRBV12-4 with TRBJ1-2; D unclear. This CDR3 comprises 13 residues. Trimming removed 3 bases at V and 4 bases at J, with 9 bases between. This CDR3 is CASSLAGGYGYTF. CDR3 DNA sequence: TGTGCCAGCAGTTTGGCAGGTGGCTATGGCTACACCTTC.

The sample holds a few counts of this clone. The V gene is TRBV18, the J gene TRBJ1-3; 8 bases are a match to TRBD1. The germline CDR1 and CDR2 sequences are KGHSH and LQKENI. CDR3 length: 16 residues. The trim removed 0 bases at V and 0 bases at J, leaving 1 base unmatched. The CDR3 protein is CASSPPTGASGNTIYF. The CDR3 nucleotides read TGTGCCAGCTCACCACCGACAGGGGCCTCTGGAAACACCATATATTTT.

This clone was seen a single time. This rearrangement joins TRBV5-6 to TRBJ2-7; 7 positions match TRBD2. Trimming took 2 bases from V and 0 from J; bases not matched to a gene: 14. The CDR3 has 18 residues. The germline V gene encodes CDR1 SGHDT and CDR2 YYEEEE. This CDR3 is CASSLFGRRGLSSYEQYF. The CDR3 DNA reads TGTGCCAGCAGCTTATTCGGGAGGAGGGGCCTGAGCTCCTACGAGCAGTACTTC.

The chain has TRBV10-3 and TRBJ2-2, with TRBD2 identical over 10 bases. Germline values: CDR1 ENHRY, CDR2 SYGVKD. The CDR3 is 16 residues long. After removal of 4 bases from V and 6 bases from J, the junction contained 8 bases not matched to a gene. The CDR3: CAISAASGRSPGELFF. CDR3 nucleotide sequence: TGTGCCATCAGTGCGGCTAGCGGGAGATCCCCCGGGGAGCTGTTTTTT.

Only a few counts were recorded for this clone. The chain carries TRBV6-5 and TRBJ1-1; 7 bases are shared with TRBD1. The CDR3 loop spans 14 amino acids. The V gene's germline CDR1 is MNHEY and CDR2 SVGAGI. V trimming: 8 bases; J trimming: 0 bases; junction bases outside the gene matches: 6. The CDR3 DNA sequence: TGTGCCAGCGAGACGACAGGGATGAACACTGAAGCTTTCTTT. Translated, it gives CASETTGMNTEAFF.

The chain uses TRBV7-9 and TRBJ2-1; D assignment may be TRBD1 or TRBD2 (7 bases each). CDR1 and CDR2 from the germline V gene are SEHNR and FQNEAQ (reference sequence). The CDR3 extends over 15 amino acids. Trimming removed 5 bases at V and 4 bases at J, with 15 bases between. CDR3 DNA: TGTGCCAGCAGCCCCCAGGGGGGGGCGTACAATGAGCAGTTCTTC. It yields the protein CASSPQGGAYNEQFF.

V usage is TRBV5-6 and J usage is TRBJ2-1; TRBD2 matches at 11 bases. J lost 4 bases, V lost 5 bases, and 5 bases had no gene match. The CDR3 spans 15 residues. Germline values: CDR1 SGHDT, CDR2 YYEEEE. The CDR3 is CASSIAGGPYNEQFF. CDR3 DNA: TGTGCCAGCAGTATAGCGGGGGGGCCTTACAATGAGCAGTTCTTC. The full variable domain, rest sourced from reference TRBV5-6 and TRBJ2-1, is DAGVTQSPTHLIKTRGQQVTLRCSPKSGHDTVSWYQQALGQGPQFIFQYYEEEERQRGNFPDRFSGHQFPNYSSELNVNALLLGDSALYLCASSIAGGPYNEQFFGPGTRLTVL.

V is TRBV5-1 and J is TRBJ2-3; D ambiguous. CDR3 size: 16 residues. Germline CDR1 is SGHRS and CDR2 is YFSETQ. V dropped 0 bases and J dropped 2 bases, with 13 bases sitting between them. CDR3 in DNA: TGCGCCAGCAGCTTGGGAGACTTAGCCGTCACAGATACGCAGTATTTT. Translated, it gives CASSLGDLAVTDTQYF.

V and J are TRBV9 and TRBJ2-7, with 8 bases lining up with TRBD1. CDR3 length: 15 amino acids. Germline V gene data show CDR1 as SGDLS and CDR2 as YYNGEE. V lost 3 bases, J lost 1 base, and 6 bases stayed unmatched. The CDR3 coding sequence is TGTGCCAGCAGCGCAGGACAGGGTAGGTCCTACGAGCAGTACTTC. Its translation is CASSAGQGRSYEQYF.

The chain employs TRBV5-6 and TRBJ1-5, with D possibly TRBD1 on 6 matching bases. V was pared by 4 bases and J by 1 base, with 15 bases between. The CDR3 length is 16 residues. Looked up from germline, CDR1 is SGHDT and CDR2 is YYEEEE. The CDR3 DNA reads TGTGCCAGCAGCGCCTACAGGGTTTCAAGCAATCAGCCCCAGCATTTT. It is translated as CASSAYRVSSNQPQHF.

This chain links TRBV4-3 with TRBJ1-5, with D possibly matching TRBD1 (5 bases). The germline CDR1 and CDR2 sequences are LGHNA and YSLEER. V gave up 0 bases and J gave up 6 bases, with 12 bases separating them. The CDR3 is 15 residues long. This CDR3 reads CASSQDEGTGQPQHF. The CDR3 DNA follows: TGCGCCAGCAGCCAAGATGAGGGGACCGGTCAGCCCCAGCATTTT.

The sample holds a few counts of this clone. The V call is TRBV9, the J call TRBJ1-6; 9 positions agree with TRBD1. V was clipped by 0 bases and J by 10 bases; unmatched bases: 2. This CDR3 comprises 14 residues. Looked up from germline, CDR1 is SGDLS and CDR2 is YYNGEE. DNA for the CDR3: TGTGCCAGCAGCGTAGTAGGGACAGGGTCACCCCTCCACTTT. Its translation: CASSVVGTGSPLHF.